This is a list of T cell receptor beta chains from one sample in a study of blood T cell repertoires in COVID-19. Repertoires were generated with immunoSEQ multiplex PCR, while TCRdb's copy carries only in-frame clones and drops some. Seen here are roughly 230,000 clones, around four fifths observed once, and the top ten hold 8.6%. The sequenced sample was peripheral blood. These receptors were taken from a man aged 35-49 years with active or convalescent COVID-19. Both conserved end residues are part of each CDR3. Each record gives: CDR3 protein, CDR3 DNA, D gene, J gene, V gene, clone size. A D gene is named only where the DNA matches it firmly. Expanded clones are given a class, and other clones once, few, many or no size at all.

CDR3 protein: CASSIGGRERDTEAFF; CDR3 DNA: TGTGCCAGTAGCATAGGAGGGAGGGAACGGGACACTGAAGCTTTCTTT; D gene: NA; J gene: TRBJ1-1; V gene: TRBV19; clone size: NA
CDR3 protein: CASSVGVSGGSDTQYF; CDR3 DNA: TGTGCCAGCAGCGTAGGGGTTAGCGGGGGCTCAGATACGCAGTATTTT; D gene: TRBD2; J gene: TRBJ2-3; V gene: TRBV9; clone size: NA
CDR3 protein: CASSLSRGTSNQPQHF; CDR3 DNA: TGTGCCAGCAGTTTGTCGCGGGGGACCAGCAATCAGCCCCAGCATTTT; D gene: NA; J gene: TRBJ1-5; V gene: TRBV28; clone size: NA
CDR3 protein: CASNEQGSNYGYTF; CDR3 DNA: TGTGCCAGTAACGAGCAGGGGTCTAACTATGGCTACACCTTC; D gene: NA; J gene: TRBJ1-2; V gene: TRBV19; clone size: NA
CDR3 protein: CASSLAPPAVVTGELFF; CDR3 DNA: TGTGCCAGCAGCTTAGCGCCCCCAGCGGTGGTCACCGGGGAGCTGTTTTTT; D gene: NA; J gene: TRBJ2-2; V gene: TRBV7-9; clone size: NA
CDR3 protein: CASSHKETQYF; CDR3 DNA: TGCGCCAGCAGCCACAAAGAGACCCAGTACTTC; D gene: NA; J gene: TRBJ2-5; V gene: TRBV5-1; clone size: once
CDR3 protein: CASNLRDFNSPLHF; CDR3 DNA: TGTGCCAGTAACCTTCGGGACTTTAATTCACCCCTCCACTTT; D gene: NA; J gene: TRBJ1-6; V gene: TRBV19; clone size: NA
CDR3 protein: CASSYEGAWGQPQHF; CDR3 DNA: TGTGCCAGCAGTTACGAGGGGGCCTGGGGACAGCCCCAGCATTTT; D gene: TRBD1; J gene: TRBJ1-5; V gene: TRBV6-2/TRBV6-3; clone size: NA
CDR3 protein: CASSGLAGGVEQFF; CDR3 DNA: TGTGCCAGCAGTGGACTAGCGGGAGGTGTTGAGCAGTTCTTC; D gene: TRBD2; J gene: TRBJ2-1; V gene: TRBV2; clone size: NA
CDR3 protein: CAISEKLAGLSGANVLTF; CDR3 DNA: TGTGCCATCAGTGAGAAACTAGCGGGGCTGTCTGGGGCCAACGTCCTGACTTTC; D gene: TRBD2; J gene: TRBJ2-6; V gene: TRBV10-3; clone size: few
CDR3 protein: CASSLGQGRGGYTF; CDR3 DNA: TGTGCCAGCAGCTTGGGACAGGGGCGAGGTGGCTACACCTTC; D gene: TRBD1; J gene: TRBJ1-2; V gene: TRBV5-6; clone size: few
CDR3 protein: CASSPLSTEAFF; CDR3 DNA: TGTGCCAGCAGTCCACTTTCCACTGAAGCTTTCTTT; D gene: NA; J gene: TRBJ1-1; V gene: TRBV12-3/TRBV12-4; clone size: NA
CDR3 protein: CASRLTHLTMSYTF; CDR3 DNA: TGTGCCAGCCGATTGACCCATTTAACTATGAGTTACACCTTC; D gene: NA; J gene: TRBJ1-2; V gene: TRBV6-5; clone size: NA
CDR3 protein: CASRPVVENIQYF; CDR3 DNA: TGTGCCAGCAGGCCGGTCGTTGAAAACATTCAGTACTTC; D gene: NA; J gene: TRBJ2-4; V gene: TRBV7-2; clone size: NA
CDR3 protein: CASSFGTRYEQYF; CDR3 DNA: TGTGCCAGCAGTTTCGGGACACGCTACGAGCAGTACTTC; D gene: NA; J gene: TRBJ2-7; V gene: TRBV28; clone size: few
CDR3 protein: CASSLESDSSYNEQFF; CDR3 DNA: TGTGCCAGCAGCTTAGAGAGCGACAGCTCCTACAATGAGCAGTTCTTC; D gene: NA; J gene: TRBJ2-1; V gene: TRBV7-2; clone size: NA
CDR3 protein: CASSLVARSTDTQYF; CDR3 DNA: TGTGCCAGCAGCTTAGTGGCCAGATCCACAGATACGCAGTATTTT; D gene: NA; J gene: TRBJ2-3; V gene: TRBV11-2; clone size: NA
CDR3 protein: CATGQGNGYGYTF; CDR3 DNA: TGTGCCACCGGGCAGGGGAATGGGTATGGCTACACCTTC; D gene: NA; J gene: TRBJ1-2; V gene: TRBV24-1; clone size: NA
CDR3 protein: CASSLQGAYEQYF; CDR3 DNA: TGTGCCAGCAGCTTACAGGGGGCCTACGAGCAGTACTTC; D gene: TRBD1; J gene: TRBJ2-7; V gene: TRBV5-4; clone size: NA
CDR3 protein: CASNGGYQETQYF; CDR3 DNA: TGTGCCAGCAATGGGGGGTACCAAGAGACCCAGTACTTC; D gene: NA; J gene: TRBJ2-5; V gene: TRBV6-5; clone size: NA
CDR3 protein: CATSDLQASSYNEQFF; CDR3 DNA: TGTGCCACCAGTGATTTGCAGGCCAGCTCCTACAATGAGCAGTTCTTC; D gene: NA; J gene: TRBJ2-1; V gene: TRBV24-1; clone size: once
CDR3 protein: CAISEGGVTQYF; CDR3 DNA: TGTGCCATCAGTGAAGGGGGGGTTACGCAGTATTTT; D gene: NA; J gene: TRBJ2-3; V gene: TRBV10-3; clone size: once
CDR3 protein: CASSLTATGSLSGFYGYTF; CDR3 DNA: TGCGCCAGCAGTTTGACCGCGACAGGGAGTCTGTCTGGGTTCTATGGCTACACCTTC; D gene: TRBD1; J gene: TRBJ1-2; V gene: TRBV5-1; clone size: NA
CDR3 protein: CASKDRESYNEQFF; CDR3 DNA: TGTGCCAGCAAGGACAGGGAATCCTACAATGAGCAGTTCTTC; D gene: TRBD1; J gene: TRBJ2-1; V gene: TRBV7-2; clone size: NA
CDR3 protein: CAISGGTPVLNTGELFF; CDR3 DNA: TGTGCCATCAGTGGAGGGACTCCCGTTTTGAACACCGGGGAGCTGTTTTTT; D gene: NA; J gene: TRBJ2-2; V gene: TRBV10-3; clone size: NA
CDR3 protein: CAWRTAGAADTQYF; CDR3 DNA: TGTGCCTGGAGGACGGCGGGGGCCGCAGATACGCAGTATTTT; D gene: NA; J gene: TRBJ2-3; V gene: TRBV30; clone size: NA
CDR3 protein: CASSLAGGAGGANVLTF; CDR3 DNA: TGTGCCAGCAGCTTAGCAGGGGGCGCGGGTGGGGCCAACGTCCTGACTTTC; D gene: TRBD1; J gene: TRBJ2-6; V gene: TRBV7-9; clone size: NA
CDR3 protein: CASSLTGGLTAFF; CDR3 DNA: TGTGCCAGCAGTTTAACAGGGGGGCTGACGGCTTTCTTT; D gene: TRBD1; J gene: TRBJ1-1; V gene: TRBV12-3/TRBV12-4; clone size: NA
CDR3 protein: CASSEHRDSPLHF; CDR3 DNA: TGTGCCAGCAGTGAGCACAGGGACTCACCCCTCCACTTT; D gene: NA; J gene: TRBJ1-6; V gene: TRBV6-1; clone size: NA
CDR3 protein: CASSQSGRGALQPQHF; CDR3 DNA: TGTGCCAGCAGCCAATCGGGGCGGGGGGCGCTTCAGCCCCAGCATTTT; D gene: NA; J gene: TRBJ1-5; V gene: TRBV16; clone size: NA
CDR3 protein: CASKEVSGGRGTIYF; CDR3 DNA: TGTGCCAGCAAAGAGGTGTCGGGAGGGCGAGGAACCATATATTTT; D gene: NA; J gene: TRBJ1-3; V gene: TRBV6-6; clone size: NA
CDR3 protein: CASSSLQGDGYTF; CDR3 DNA: TGTGCCAGCAGCTCGCTCCAGGGGGATGGCTACACCTTC; D gene: TRBD1; J gene: TRBJ1-2; V gene: TRBV7-9; clone size: NA
CDR3 protein: CASSYLPQGGTEAFF; CDR3 DNA: TGTGCCAGCAGTTACTTACCACAGGGTGGGACTGAAGCTTTCTTT; D gene: NA; J gene: TRBJ1-1; V gene: TRBV6-5; clone size: NA
CDR3 protein: CASYPRRQFMNTEAFF; CDR3 DNA: TGTGCCAGTTATCCCAGGAGACAGTTTATGAACACTGAAGCTTTCTTT; D gene: NA; J gene: TRBJ1-1; V gene: TRBV19; clone size: few
CDR3 protein: CASSRDRGLGDTQYF; CDR3 DNA: TGCGCCAGCAGCCGAGACAGGGGGCTCGGTGATACGCAGTATTTT; D gene: TRBD1; J gene: TRBJ2-3; V gene: TRBV5-1; clone size: NA
CDR3 protein: CASSNNLGGAQHF; CDR3 DNA: TGTGCCAGTAGTAATAATCTCGGGGGAGCCCAGCATTTT; D gene: NA; J gene: TRBJ1-5; V gene: TRBV19; clone size: once
CDR3 protein: CASSSPSGSTDTQYF; CDR3 DNA: TGTGCCAGCAGTTCCCCTAGCGGAAGCACAGATACGCAGTATTTT; D gene: TRBD2; J gene: TRBJ2-3; V gene: TRBV27; clone size: NA
CDR3 protein: CASSPLGGVGPREQFF; CDR3 DNA: TGTGCCAGCAGTCCCTTGGGAGGGGTAGGCCCACGGGAGCAGTTCTTC; D gene: TRBD2; J gene: TRBJ2-1; V gene: TRBV2; clone size: few
CDR3 protein: CASSPSGGSSMNF; CDR3 DNA: TGTGCCAGCAGCCCAAGTGGGGGGAGTAGTATGAACTTC; D gene: NA; J gene: TRBJ2-4; V gene: TRBV9; clone size: once
CDR3 protein: CASSAKLMGHKNTGELFF; CDR3 DNA: TGTGCCAGCAGCGCTAAACTGATGGGACACAAGAACACCGGGGAGCTGTTTTTT; D gene: NA; J gene: TRBJ2-2; V gene: TRBV9; clone size: NA
CDR3 protein: CASSLGTSGGSQETQYF; CDR3 DNA: TGTGCCAGCAGTTTGGGGACTAGCGGGGGGTCCCAAGAGACCCAGTACTTC; D gene: TRBD2; J gene: TRBJ2-5; V gene: TRBV11-3; clone size: NA
CDR3 protein: CASSPLRREKSKSYEQYF; CDR3 DNA: TGTGCCAGCAGCCCCCTTCGGCGGGAGAAGTCAAAATCCTACGAGCAGTACTTC; D gene: TRBD2; J gene: TRBJ2-7; V gene: TRBV11-2; clone size: once
CDR3 protein: CASSLRGTLYGYTF; CDR3 DNA: TGTGCCAGCAGCTTAAGGGGAACTCTCTATGGCTACACCTTC; D gene: NA; J gene: TRBJ1-2; V gene: TRBV13; clone size: NA
CDR3 protein: CASQNSGQGSYEQYF; CDR3 DNA: TGTGCCAGCCAGAACTCAGGACAGGGATCCTACGAGCAGTACTTC; D gene: TRBD1; J gene: TRBJ2-7; V gene: TRBV19; clone size: NA
CDR3 protein: CASSYSGSGVETQYF; CDR3 DNA: TGTGCCAGCAGTTACTCGGGGAGCGGGGTTGAGACCCAGTACTTC; D gene: TRBD2; J gene: TRBJ2-5; V gene: TRBV6-2/TRBV6-3; clone size: NA
CDR3 protein: CASSLRQGYGYTF; CDR3 DNA: TGTGCCAGCAGTCTTCGACAGGGCTATGGCTACACCTTC; D gene: TRBD1; J gene: TRBJ1-2; V gene: TRBV12-3/TRBV12-4; clone size: NA
CDR3 protein: CASSLRLAGLYNEQFF; CDR3 DNA: TGTGCCAGTAGTCTCCGACTAGCGGGACTATACAATGAGCAGTTCTTC; D gene: TRBD2; J gene: TRBJ2-1; V gene: TRBV19; clone size: NA
CDR3 protein: CASSPGRGTPYNEQFF; CDR3 DNA: TGTGCCAGCAGTCCAGGCAGGGGTACCCCCTACAATGAGCAGTTCTTC; D gene: NA; J gene: TRBJ2-1; V gene: TRBV7-3; clone size: NA